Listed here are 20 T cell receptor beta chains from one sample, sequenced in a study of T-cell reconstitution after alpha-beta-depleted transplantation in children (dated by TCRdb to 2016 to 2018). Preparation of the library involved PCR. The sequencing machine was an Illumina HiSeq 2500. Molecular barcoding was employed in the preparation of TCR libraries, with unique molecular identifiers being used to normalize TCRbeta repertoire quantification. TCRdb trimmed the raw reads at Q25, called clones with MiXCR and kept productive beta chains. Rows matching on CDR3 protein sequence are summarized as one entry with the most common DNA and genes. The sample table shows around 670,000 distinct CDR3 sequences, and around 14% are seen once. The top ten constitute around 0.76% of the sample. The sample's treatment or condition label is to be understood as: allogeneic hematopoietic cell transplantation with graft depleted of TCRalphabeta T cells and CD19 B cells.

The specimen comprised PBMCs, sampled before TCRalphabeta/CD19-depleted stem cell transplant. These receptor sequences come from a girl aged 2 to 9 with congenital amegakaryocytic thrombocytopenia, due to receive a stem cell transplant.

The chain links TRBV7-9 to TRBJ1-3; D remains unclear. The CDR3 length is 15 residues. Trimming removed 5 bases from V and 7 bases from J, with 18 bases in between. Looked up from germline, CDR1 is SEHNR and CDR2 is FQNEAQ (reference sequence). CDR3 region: CASSPDWEVTNTIYF. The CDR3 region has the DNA TGTGCCAGCAGCCCAGACTGGGAGGTTACGAACACCATATATTTT.

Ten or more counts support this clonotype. CDR3 nucleotides: TGTGCCAGCAGCGGACCCGGGCCCCAGCATTTT. The encoded protein is CASSGPGPQHF. The chain combines TRBV6-1 with TRBJ1-5, with D unresolved. V lost 6 bases and J lost 9, with 9 bases in between. CDR1 is MNHNS and CDR2 is SASEGT in the germline V gene. The CDR3 totals 11 residues.

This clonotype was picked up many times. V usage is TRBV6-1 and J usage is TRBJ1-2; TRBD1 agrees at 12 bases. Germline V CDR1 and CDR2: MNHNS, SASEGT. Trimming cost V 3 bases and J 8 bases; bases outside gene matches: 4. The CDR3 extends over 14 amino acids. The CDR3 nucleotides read TGTGCCAGCAGTGAGGGACAGGGGGCGGGAGGCTACACCTTC. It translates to CASSEGQGAGGYTF.

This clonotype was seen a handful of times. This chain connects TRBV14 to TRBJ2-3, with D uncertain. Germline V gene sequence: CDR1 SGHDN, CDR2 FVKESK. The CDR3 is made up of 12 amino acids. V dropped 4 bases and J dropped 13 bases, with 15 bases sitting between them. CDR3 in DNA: TGTGCCAGCAGCCCCGGACCGCCGTCGGAGTATTTT. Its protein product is CASSPGPPSEYF. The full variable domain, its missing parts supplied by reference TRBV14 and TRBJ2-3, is EAGVTQFPSHSVIEKGQTVTLRCDPISGHDNLYWYRRVMGKEIKFLLHFVKESKQDESGMPNNRFLAERTGGTYSTLKVQPAELEDSGVYFCASSPGPPSEYFGPGTRLTVL.

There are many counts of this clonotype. The CDR3 DNA reads as TGCAGTGCTAGAGATCCGACTAGGGTAGGACGAGATACGCAGTATTTT. Protein product: CSARDPTRVGRDTQYF. V and J are TRBV20-1 and TRBJ2-3; a possible D gene is TRBD2 (6 bases). Trimming pared 0 bases from V and 5 bases from J, leaving 18 bases between. CDR3 length equals 16 residues. Germline V gene sequence: CDR1 DFQATT, CDR2 SNEGSKA (reference sequence).

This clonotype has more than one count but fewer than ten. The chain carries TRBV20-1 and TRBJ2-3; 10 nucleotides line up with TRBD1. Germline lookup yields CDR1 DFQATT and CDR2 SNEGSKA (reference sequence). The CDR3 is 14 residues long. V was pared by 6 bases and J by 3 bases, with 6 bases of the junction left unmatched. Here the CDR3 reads CSAMTGGRTDTQYF. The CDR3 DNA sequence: TGCAGTGCGATGACAGGGGGCAGGACAGATACGCAGTATTTT.

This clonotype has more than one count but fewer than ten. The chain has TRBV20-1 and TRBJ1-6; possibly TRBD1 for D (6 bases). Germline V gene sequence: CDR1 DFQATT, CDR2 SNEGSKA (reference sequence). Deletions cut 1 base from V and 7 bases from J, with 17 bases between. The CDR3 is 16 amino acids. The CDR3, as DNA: TGCAGTGCTAGAGCCCGAACGGGAGGGGGGAATTCACCCCTCCACTTT. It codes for CSARARTGGGNSPLHF.

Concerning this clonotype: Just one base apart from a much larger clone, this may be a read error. The CDR3 DNA sequence: TGCAGTGCTAGTACTAGCGGGGCCTACAATGAGCCGTTCTTC. Translation: CSASTSGAYNEPFF. V usage is TRBV20-1 and J usage is TRBJ2-1; 10 bases map to TRBD2. Looked up from germline, CDR1 is DFQATT and CDR2 is SNEGSKA (reference sequence). This CDR3 has 14 amino acids.

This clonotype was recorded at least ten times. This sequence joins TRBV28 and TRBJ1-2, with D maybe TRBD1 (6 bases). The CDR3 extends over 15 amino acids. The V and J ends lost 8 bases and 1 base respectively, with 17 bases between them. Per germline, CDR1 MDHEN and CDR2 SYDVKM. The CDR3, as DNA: TGTGCCAGCTACCATAGGACAGTTGATAACTATGGCTACACCTTC. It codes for CASYHRTVDNYGYTF.

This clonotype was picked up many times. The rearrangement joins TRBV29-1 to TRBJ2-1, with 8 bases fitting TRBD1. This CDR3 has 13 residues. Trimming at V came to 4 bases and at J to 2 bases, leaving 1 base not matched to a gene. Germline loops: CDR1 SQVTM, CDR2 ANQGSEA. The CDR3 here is CSVGTGTYNEQFF. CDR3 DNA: TGCAGCGTTGGGACAGGGACCTACAATGAGCAGTTCTTC.

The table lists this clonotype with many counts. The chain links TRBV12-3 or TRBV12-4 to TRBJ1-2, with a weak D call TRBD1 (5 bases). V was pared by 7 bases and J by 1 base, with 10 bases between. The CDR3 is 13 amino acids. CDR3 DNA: TGTGCCAGCACCGGGACGGGTAACTATGGCTACACCTTC. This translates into CASTGTGNYGYTF.

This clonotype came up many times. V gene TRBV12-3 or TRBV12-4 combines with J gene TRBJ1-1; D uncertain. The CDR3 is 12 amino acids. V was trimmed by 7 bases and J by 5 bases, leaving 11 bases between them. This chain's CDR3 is CASTAPGTEAFF. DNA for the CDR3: TGTGCCAGCACCGCCCCGGGGACTGAAGCTTTCTTT.

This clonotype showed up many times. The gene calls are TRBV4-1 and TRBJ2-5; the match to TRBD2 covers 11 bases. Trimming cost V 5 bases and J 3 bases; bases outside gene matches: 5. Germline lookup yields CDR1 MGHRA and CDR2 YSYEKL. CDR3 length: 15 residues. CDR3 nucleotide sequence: TGCGCCAGCAGCTTACTAGCGGGAGAAGAAGAGACCCAGTACTTC. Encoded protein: CASSLLAGEEETQYF.

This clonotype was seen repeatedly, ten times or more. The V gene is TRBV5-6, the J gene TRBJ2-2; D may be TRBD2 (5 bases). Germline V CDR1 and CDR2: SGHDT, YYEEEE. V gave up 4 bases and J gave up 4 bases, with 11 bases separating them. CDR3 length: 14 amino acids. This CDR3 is CASSRGPSTGELFF. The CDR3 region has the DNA TGTGCCAGCAGCCGAGGGCCATCCACCGGGGAGCTGTTTTTT. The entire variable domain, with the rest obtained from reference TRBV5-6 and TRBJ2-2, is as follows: DAGVTQSPTHLIKTRGQQVTLRCSPKSGHDTVSWYQQALGQGPQFIFQYYEEEERQRGNFPDRFSGHQFPNYSSELNVNALLLGDSALYLCASSRGPSTGELFFGEGSRLTVL.

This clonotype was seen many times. The CDR3 is CASSRTGAYYGYTF. The CDR3 nucleotides are TGTGCCAGCAGTCGAACAGGGGCGTACTATGGCTACACCTTC. The rearrangement links TRBV28 to TRBJ1-2, with TRBD1 matching over 7 bases. Trimming cost V 5 bases and J 3 bases; bases outside gene matches: 6. Germline-derived CDR1 and CDR2 are MDHEN and SYDVKM. The length of the CDR3 is 14 residues.

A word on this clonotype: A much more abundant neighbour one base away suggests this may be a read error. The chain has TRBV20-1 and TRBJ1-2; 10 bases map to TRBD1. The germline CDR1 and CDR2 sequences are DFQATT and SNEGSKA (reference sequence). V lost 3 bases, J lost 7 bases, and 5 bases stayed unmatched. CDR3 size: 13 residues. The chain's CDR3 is CSARGDRGCGYTF. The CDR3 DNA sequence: TGCAGTGCTAGGGGGGACAGGGGCTGTGGCTACACCTTC.

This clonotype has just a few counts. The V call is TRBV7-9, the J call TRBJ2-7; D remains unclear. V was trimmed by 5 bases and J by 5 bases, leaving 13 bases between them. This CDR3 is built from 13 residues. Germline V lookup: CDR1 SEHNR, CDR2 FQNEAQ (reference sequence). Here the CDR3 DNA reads TGTGCCAGCAGCCCTACGGGTATCCACGAGCAGTACTTC. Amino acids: CASSPTGIHEQYF.

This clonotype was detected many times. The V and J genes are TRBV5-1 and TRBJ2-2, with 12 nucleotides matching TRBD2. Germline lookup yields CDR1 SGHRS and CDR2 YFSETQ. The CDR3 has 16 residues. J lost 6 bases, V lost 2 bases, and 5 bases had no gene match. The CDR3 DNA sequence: TGCGCCAGCAGCTTTCTAGCGGGAGGGCCGGCCGGGGAGCTGTTTTTT. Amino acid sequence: CASSFLAGGPAGELFF.

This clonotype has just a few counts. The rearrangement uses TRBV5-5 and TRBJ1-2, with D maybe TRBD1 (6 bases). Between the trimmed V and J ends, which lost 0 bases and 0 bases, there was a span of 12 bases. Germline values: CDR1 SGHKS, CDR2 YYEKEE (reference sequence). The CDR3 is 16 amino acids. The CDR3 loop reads CASSLDGTPTNYGYTF. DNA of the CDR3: TGTGCCAGCAGCTTGGACGGGACACCCACTAACTATGGCTACACCTTC. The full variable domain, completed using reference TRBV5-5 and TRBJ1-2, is DAGVTQSPTHLIKTRGQQVTLRCSPISGHKSVSWYQQVLGQGPQFIFQYYEKEERGRGNFPDRFSARQFPNYSSELNVNALLLGDSALYLCASSLDGTPTNYGYTFGSGTRLTVV.

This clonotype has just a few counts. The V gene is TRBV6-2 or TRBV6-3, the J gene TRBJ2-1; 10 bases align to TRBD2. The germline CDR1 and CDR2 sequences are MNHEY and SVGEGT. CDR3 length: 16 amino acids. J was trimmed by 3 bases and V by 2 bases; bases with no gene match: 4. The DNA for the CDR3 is TGTGCCAGCAGTTACCCGGCTAGCGGGGGCTACAATGAGCAGTTCTTC. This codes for CASSYPASGGYNEQFF.